Following are 17 T cell receptor beta chains from one sample sequenced in a study of shared T cell receptors in the human thymus. TCRdb's table, derived via immunoSEQ multiplex PCR, lists solely in-frame clones and lacks some. The sample has about 730,000 clones, 70% to 90% seen once. These data are also associated with another study on human thymus T cells.

The sequencing sample was made of thymocytes. These receptors were taken from a girl under three years old with a congenital heart defect.

The rearrangement links TRBV5-6 to TRBJ2-2; TRBD2 matches 7 bases. The germline V gene encodes CDR1 SGHDT and CDR2 YYEEEE. After removal of 2 bases from V and 0 bases from J, the junction contained 7 bases not matched to a gene. The length of the CDR3 is 17 residues. The CDR3 coding sequence is TGTGCCAGCAGCTTTTCCCGGACTAGGGCGAACACCGGGGAGCTGTTTTTT. Amino acids: CASSFSRTRANTGELFF.

This chain uses TRBV5-1 with TRBJ2-5, with D uncertain. CDR3 length: 14 amino acids. Germline CDR1 is SGHRS and CDR2 is YFSETQ. V lost 0 bases and J 2 bases, leaving 8 bases between the germline ends. The CDR3 sequence is CASSLVLRQETQYF. The DNA of the CDR3 is TGCGCCAGCAGCTTGGTTCTCCGTCAAGAGACCCAGTACTTC.

The chain links TRBV4-3 to TRBJ1-2; TRBD1 agrees at 7 bases. The germline V gene encodes CDR1 LGHNA and CDR2 YSLEER. J gave up 9 bases and V 3 bases, and 13 bases lay outside the gene matches. The CDR3 runs 15 residues. DNA for the CDR3: TGCGCCAGCAGCCAGGGAGACAGGGTGAGTGGGAGCTACACCTTC. Its protein product is CASSQGDRVSGSYTF.

This clone has just one count. This chain connects TRBV4-1 to TRBJ1-1; the D gene is possibly TRBD1 (6 bases). Trimming shortened V by 4 bases and J by 8 bases, and 14 bases separated the two germline ends. From germline, CDR1 is MGHRA and CDR2 YSYEKL. The CDR3 has 13 residues. CDR3 loop: CASSPQGRVEAFF. CDR3 coding DNA: TGCGCCAGCAGCCCCCAGGGGCGGGTGGAAGCTTTCTTT.

The CDR3 DNA is TGTGCCAGCAGCCACCACACCCAAGAGACCCAGTACTTC. Translating gives CASSHHTQETQYF. The genes are TRBV5-4 and TRBJ2-5, with no clear D. CDR1 and CDR2 (germline): SGHNT, YYREEE (reference sequence). Trimming removed 4 bases from V and 1 base from J, with 8 bases in between. The CDR3 contains 13 residues.

The chain recombines TRBV6-5 with TRBJ1-2; no definite D call. The CDR3 sequence is 15 residues long. Trimming left V 6 bases short and J 8 bases short, with 22 bases between. Germline CDR1 is MNHEY and CDR2 is SVGAGI. The CDR3 bases are TGTGCCAGCAGGGCAGTCCTGGAGGAATATGTGGGCTACACCTTC. As protein: CASRAVLEEYVGYTF.

As regards this clone: Other nucleotide sequences from this sample produce the same CDR3. V is TRBV27 and J is TRBJ1-6, with no clear D. Germline CDR1 reads MNHEY; CDR2 reads SMNVEV (reference sequence). This CDR3 is 17 amino acids long. V was pared by 5 bases and J by 0 bases, with 14 bases between. The chain's CDR3 is CASSPTYGSSYNSPLHF. The CDR3 DNA sequence: TGTGCCAGCAGTCCCACATACGGGAGCTCCTATAATTCACCCCTCCACTTT.

This clone has a single count. Here the CDR3 DNA reads TGCGCCAGCAGCTTGGGTCACAAGGGGAAGACTGAAGCTTTCTTT. Translation gives CASSLGHKGKTEAFF. The chain couples TRBV5-1 to TRBJ1-1; TRBD1 is a possible D gene (5 bases). The ends were cut back, 0 bases at V and 5 bases at J, with 14 bases in the middle. Germline V CDR1 and CDR2: SGHRS, YFSETQ. The CDR3 runs to 15 residues.

The chain couples TRBV12-5 to TRBJ1-3, with D possibly TRBD1 on 5 matching bases. Germline V gene lookup returns CDR1 LGHNT and CDR2 FRNRAP. The CDR3 consists of 13 residues. V lost 2 bases, J lost 3 bases, and 5 bases lay in between. The CDR3 loop is CASGLTGGNTIYF. The DNA of the CDR3 is TGTGCTAGTGGTTTGACAGGTGGAAACACCATATATTTT. Using reference TRBV12-5 and TRBJ1-3 for the parts outside the CDR3, the full variable domain is DARVTQTPRHKVTEMGQEVTMRCQPILGHNTVFWYRQTMMQGLELLAYFRNRAPLDDSGMPKDRFSAEMPDATLATLKIQPSEPRDSAVYFCASGLTGGNTIYFGEGSWLTVV.

V and J are TRBV7-2 and TRBJ1-2; D gene uncertain. CDR3 length: 12 residues. Per germline, CDR1 SGHTA and CDR2 FQGNSA. V lost 5 bases to trimming and J lost 8 bases, with 12 bases between them. The CDR3 spells CASSVHSGGYTF. Here the CDR3 DNA reads TGTGCCAGCAGCGTCCACAGTGGCGGCTACACCTTC. The full variable domain, rest sourced from reference TRBV7-2 and TRBJ1-2, is GAGVSQSPSNKVTEKGKDVELRCDPISGHTALYWYRQSLGQGLEFLIYFQGNSAPDKSGLPSDRFSAERTGGSVSTLTIQRTQQEDSAVYLCASSVHSGGYTFGSGTRLTVV.

With regard to this clone: The conserved final phenylalanine or tryptophan is absent from the CDR3, which likely points to a read error. Because the CDR3's place on the DNA is in doubt, the DNA is left out and the CDR3 is given as listed by TCRdb. This rearrangement joins TRBV20-1 to TRBJ1-4; the D call of TRBD1 is as the table states it, not checked on the DNA. The CDR3 length is 9 residues, termini included. The germline V gene encodes CDR1 DFQATT and CDR2 SNEGSKA (reference sequence). The CDR3 here is CSATDRIQL.

The rearrangement joins TRBV7-6 to TRBJ2-2; D perhaps matches TRBD2 (6 bases). This CDR3 is 16 amino acids long. Germline CDR1 reads SGHVS; CDR2 reads FNYEAQ. V lost 2 bases and J lost 3, with 13 bases in between. CDR3 amino acids: CASSLLSLAHTGELFF. CDR3 coding DNA: TGTGCCAGCAGCTTATTGTCACTAGCCCACACCGGGGAGCTGTTTTTT. Filled out from reference TRBV7-6 and TRBJ2-2, the complete variable domain reads GAGVSQSPRYKVTKRGQDVALRCDPISGHVSLYWYRQALGQGPEFLTYFNYEAQQDKSGLPNDRFSAERPEGSISTLTIQRTEQRDSAMYRCASSLLSLAHTGELFFGEGSRLTVL.

The chain couples TRBV19 to TRBJ2-7; maybe TRBD2 (5 bases). Germline loops: CDR1 LNHDA, CDR2 SQIVND (reference sequence). Trimming removed 4 bases from V and 4 bases from J, with 14 bases in between. This CDR3 contains 14 residues. CDR3: CASSRGRGRYEQYF. The CDR3 bases are TGTGCCAGTAGTAGAGGGCGAGGGCGATACGAGCAGTACTTC. Full variable domain (missing parts from reference TRBV19 and TRBJ2-7): DGGITQSPKYLFRKEGQNVTLSCEQNLNHDAMYWYRQDPGQGLRLIYYSQIVNDFQKGDIAEGYSVSREKKESFPLTVTSAQKNPTAFYLCASSRGRGRYEQYFGPGTRLTVT.

This clone was detected only once. This sequence joins TRBV29-1 and TRBJ1-1; 10 nucleotides line up with TRBD1. With 0 bases clipped from V and 6 bases from J, the junction kept 16 bases outside the gene matches. The CDR3 length is 18 residues. The germline V gene encodes CDR1 SQVTM and CDR2 ANQGSEA. Here the CDR3 DNA reads TGCAGCGTTGAAGATCGCCCAACAGGACAGGGGGAGAAAGCTGAAGCTTTCTTT. The encoded protein is CSVEDRPTGQGEKAEAFF.

This clone was seen a handful of times. This chain joins TRBV5-1 and TRBJ1-2; possibly TRBD1 for D (6 bases). The length of the CDR3 is 17 residues. Looked up from germline, CDR1 is SGHRS and CDR2 is YFSETQ. The ends were cut back, 0 bases at V and 3 bases at J, with 18 bases in the middle. The CDR3: CASSLGFIQGGYYGYTF. DNA of the CDR3: TGCGCCAGCAGCTTGGGTTTTATTCAAGGGGGATACTATGGCTACACCTTC.

In nucleotides, the CDR3 is TGTGCCAGCAGCGATGGGGGGGCGGTGTCAGATACGCAGTATTTT. It yields the protein CASSDGGAVSDTQYF. The chain employs TRBV11-3 and TRBJ2-3; D possibly corresponds to TRBD2 (7 bases). The V end was cut by 5 bases, the J end by 4 bases, with 16 bases between. The CDR3 runs 15 residues. Germline CDR1 reads SGHNT; CDR2 reads YENEEA. Based on the CDR3 plus reference TRBV11-3 and TRBJ2-3, the full variable domain is EAGVVQSPRYKIIEKKQPVAFWCNPISGHNTLYWYLQNLGQGPELLIRYENEEAVDDSQLPKDRFSAERLKGVDSTLKIQPAELGDSAVYLCASSDGGAVSDTQYFGPGTRLTVL.

The rearrangement uses TRBV5-6 and TRBJ1-5; weak D call: TRBD1 (5 bases). V lost 0 bases and J lost 4, with 11 bases in between. Germline V gene lookup returns CDR1 SGHDT and CDR2 YYEEEE. This CDR3 is built from 15 residues. CDR3 protein: CASSLAGRGNQPQHF. CDR3 nucleotides: TGTGCCAGCAGCTTGGCCGGAAGGGGAAATCAGCCCCAGCATTTT.